This T cell receptor beta chain stems from a study of identical twins. This clonotype was picked up a small number of times. Germline assignment: CDR1 WSHSY and CDR2 SAAADI. There are 15 residues in the CDR3. Trimming took 6 bases from V and 5 from J, leaving 17 bases between them. MiXCR was run by TCRdb on the 5' RACE reads, yielding one entry per CDR3 protein. The data hold under 500,000 distinct CDR3 sequences, with around an eighth observed a single time. Separately, the same data were catalogued under a study of yellow fever vaccine responses in identical twins.

The sequencing sample was made of CD4+ T cells sorted from blood. The TCR comes from a woman between 18 and 29 years old in good health. The rearrangement joins TRBV10-2 to TRBJ2-1; D possibly matches TRBD1 or TRBD2 (5 bases each). The CDR3 nucleotides are TGCGCCAGCAGAGAACCGGGACCCCGGGACAATGAGCAGTTCTTC. As protein: CASREPGPRDNEQFF.